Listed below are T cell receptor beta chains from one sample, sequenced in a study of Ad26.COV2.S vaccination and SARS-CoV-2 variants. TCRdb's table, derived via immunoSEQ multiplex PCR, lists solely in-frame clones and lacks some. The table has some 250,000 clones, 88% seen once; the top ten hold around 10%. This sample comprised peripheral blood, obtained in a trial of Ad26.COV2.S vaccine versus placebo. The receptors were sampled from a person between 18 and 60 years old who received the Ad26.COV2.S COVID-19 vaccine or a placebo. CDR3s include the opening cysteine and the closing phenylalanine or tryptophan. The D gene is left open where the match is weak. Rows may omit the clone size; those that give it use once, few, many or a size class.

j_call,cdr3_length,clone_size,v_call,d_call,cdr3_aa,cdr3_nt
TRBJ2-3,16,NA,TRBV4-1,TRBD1,CASSHADRAHTDTQYF,TGCGCCAGCAGCCACGCCGACAGGGCCCACACAGATACGCAGTATTTT
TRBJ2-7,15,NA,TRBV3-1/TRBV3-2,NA,CASSQDTQVKLEQYF,TGTGCCAGCAGCCAAGATACACAGGTAAAACTCGAGCAGTACTTC
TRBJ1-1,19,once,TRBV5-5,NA,CASSLSPGQYQYLNTEAFF,TGTGCCAGCAGCTTGTCCCCCGGACAGTACCAATATCTGAACACTGAAGCTTTCTTT
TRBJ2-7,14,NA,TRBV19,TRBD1,CASTGQQGLDEQYF,TGTGCCAGTACCGGACAACAGGGGTTGGACGAGCAGTACTTC
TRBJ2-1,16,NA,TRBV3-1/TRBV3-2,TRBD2,CASSQGLAAPYNEQFF,TGTGCCAGCAGCCAAGGTCTAGCGGCCCCCTACAATGAGCAGTTCTTC
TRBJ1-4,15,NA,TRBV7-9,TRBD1,CASSLRTGYTEKLFF,TGTGCCAGCAGCTTAAGGACAGGGTATACTGAAAAACTGTTTTTT
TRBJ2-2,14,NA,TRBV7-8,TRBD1,CASSTGTVTGELFF,TGTGCCAGCAGCACCGGGACAGTGACCGGGGAGCTGTTTTTT
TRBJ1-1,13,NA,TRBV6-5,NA,CASKLRTNTEAFF,TGTGCCAGCAAACTCAGGACGAACACTGAAGCTTTCTTT
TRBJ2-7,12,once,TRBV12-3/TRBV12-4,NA,CASSLAIYEQYF,TGTGCCAGCAGTTTAGCCATATACGAGCAGTACTTC
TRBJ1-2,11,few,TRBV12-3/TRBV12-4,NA,CASNPGFGYTF,TGTGCCAGCAACCCAGGGTTCGGCTACACCTTC
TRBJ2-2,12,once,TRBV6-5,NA,CASWGNTGELFF,TGTGCCAGCTGGGGGAACACCGGGGAGCTGTTTTTT
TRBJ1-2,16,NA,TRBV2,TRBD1,CASSEDIQGVQGGYTF,TGTGCCAGCAGTGAAGATATACAGGGGGTTCAGGGTGGCTACACCTTC
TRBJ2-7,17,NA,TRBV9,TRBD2,CASSVEGGGLAYYEQYF,TGTGCCAGCAGCGTGGAGGGGGGCGGACTAGCCTACTACGAGCAGTACTTC
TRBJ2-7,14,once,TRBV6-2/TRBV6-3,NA,CASSYQGQSYEQYF,TGTGCCAGCAGTTACCAGGGCCAGTCCTACGAGCAGTACTTC
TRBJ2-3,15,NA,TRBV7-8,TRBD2,CASSFRGGVGDTQYF,TGTGCCAGCAGCTTTCGGGGAGGGGTGGGAGATACGCAGTATTTT
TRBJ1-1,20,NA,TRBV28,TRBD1,CASSDTTLGQGSGWNTEAFF,TGTGCCAGCAGTGATACTACACTAGGACAGGGGTCTGGGTGGAACACTGAAGCTTTCTTT
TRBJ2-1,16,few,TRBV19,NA,CASSMVGSSSYNEQFF,TGTGCCAGTAGTATGGTCGGCTCCAGCTCCTACAATGAGCAGTTCTTC
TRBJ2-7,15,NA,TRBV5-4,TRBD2,CASSLERGGSYEQYF,TGTGCCAGCAGCTTGGAGCGGGGGGGCTCCTACGAGCAGTACTTC
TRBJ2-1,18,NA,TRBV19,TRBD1,CASSRRTGPSGAYNEQFF,TGTGCCAGTAGTCGGCGGACAGGACCCAGTGGGGCTTACAATGAGCAGTTCTTC
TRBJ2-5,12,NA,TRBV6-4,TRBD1,CASSGQGETQYF,TGTGCCAGCAGTGGACAGGGAGAGACCCAGTACTTC
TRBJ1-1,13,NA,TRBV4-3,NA,CASSRDTNTEAFF,TGCGCCAGCAGCCGGGATACGAACACTGAAGCTTTCTTT
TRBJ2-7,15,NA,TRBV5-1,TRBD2,CASSSGLAGVYEQYF,TGCGCCAGCAGCTCCGGACTAGCGGGGGTATACGAGCAGTACTTC
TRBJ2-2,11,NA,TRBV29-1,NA,CSVPDGGELFF,TGCAGCGTCCCGGATGGCGGGGAGCTGTTTTTT
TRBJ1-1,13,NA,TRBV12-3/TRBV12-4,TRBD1,CASSQTGGTEAFF,TGTGCCAGCAGTCAGACAGGGGGGACTGAAGCTTTCTTT
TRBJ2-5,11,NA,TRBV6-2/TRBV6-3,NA,CASSYAETQYF,TGTGCCAGCAGTTACGCAGAGACCCAGTACTTC
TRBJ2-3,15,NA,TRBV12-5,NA,CASVPRAQPTDTQYF,TGTGCTAGTGTTCCGCGGGCCCAGCCCACAGATACGCAGTATTTT
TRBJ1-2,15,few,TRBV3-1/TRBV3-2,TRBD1,CASSPRTGGNYGYTF,TGTGCCAGCAGCCCCCGGACAGGGGGCAACTATGGCTACACCTTC
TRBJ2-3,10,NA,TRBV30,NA,CAVHPDTQYF,TGTGCCGTTCACCCCGATACGCAGTATTTT
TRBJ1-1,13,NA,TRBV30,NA,CAWRMGLGTEAFF,TGTGCCTGGAGAATGGGCCTGGGCACTGAAGCTTTCTTT
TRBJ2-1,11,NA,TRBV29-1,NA,CSVVTPGGEFF,TGCAGCGTCGTGACCCCAGGGGGGGAGTTCTTC
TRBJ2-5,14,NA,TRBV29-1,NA,CSVYMPGEQETQYF,TGCAGCGTCTACATGCCAGGGGAACAAGAGACCCAGTACTTC
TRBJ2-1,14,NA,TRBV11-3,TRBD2,CASSLDRGSNEQFF,TGTGCCAGCAGCTTAGATCGCGGGAGCAATGAGCAGTTCTTC
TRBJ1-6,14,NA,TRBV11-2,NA,CASSQYPRGSPLHF,TGTGCCAGCAGCCAGTATCCTCGGGGTTCACCCCTCCACTTT
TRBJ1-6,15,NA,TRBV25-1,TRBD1,CASSEEQGANSPLHF,TGTGCCAGCAGTGAAGAGCAGGGGGCGAATTCACCCCTCCACTTT
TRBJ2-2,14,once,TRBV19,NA,CASSPSGDPGELFF,TGTGCCAGTAGTCCCTCAGGGGACCCCGGGGAGCTGTTTTTT
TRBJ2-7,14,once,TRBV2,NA,CASKRDAPSYEQYF,TGTGCCAGCAAACGGGACGCCCCATCCTACGAGCAGTACTTC
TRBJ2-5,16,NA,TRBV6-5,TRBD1,CASSYSSGRGQETQYF,TGTGCCAGCAGTTACTCGTCGGGCAGGGGGCAAGAGACCCAGTACTTC
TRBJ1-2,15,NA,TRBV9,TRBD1,CASSVQGGHSYGYTF,TGTGCCAGCAGCGTTCAGGGGGGCCATTCCTATGGCTACACCTTC
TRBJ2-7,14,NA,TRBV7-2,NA,CASSLAVGSYEQYF,TGTGCCAGCAGCTTAGCTGTCGGATCCTACGAGCAGTACTTC
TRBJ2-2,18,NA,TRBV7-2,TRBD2,CASSLPLETSGRASELFF,TGTGCCAGCAGCTTACCGTTAGAAACTAGCGGGAGGGCCTCGGAGCTGTTTTTT
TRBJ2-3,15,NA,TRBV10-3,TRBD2,CAISASGGQGETQYF,TGTGCCATCAGCGCTAGCGGGGGGCAGGGGGAGACGCAGTATTTT
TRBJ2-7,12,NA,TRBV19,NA,CASSTTGGEQYF,TGTGCCAGTAGTACGACGGGCGGCGAGCAGTACTTC
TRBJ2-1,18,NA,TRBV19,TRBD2,CASSIYPPGSGVGNEQFF,TGTGCCAGTAGTATTTACCCGCCAGGTAGCGGGGTAGGGAATGAGCAGTTCTTC
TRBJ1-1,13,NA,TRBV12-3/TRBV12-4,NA,CASTGGKNTEAFF,TGTGCCAGCACCGGCGGGAAGAACACTGAAGCTTTCTTT
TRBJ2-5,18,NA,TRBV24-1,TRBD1,CATSDFRFSRTGGETQYF,TGTGCCACCAGTGATTTTCGTTTTTCCCGGACAGGGGGTGAGACCCAGTACTTC
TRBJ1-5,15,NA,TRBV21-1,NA,CASNQRSGLLQPQHF,TGTGCCAGCAACCAAAGATCGGGGCTCCTTCAGCCCCAGCATTTT
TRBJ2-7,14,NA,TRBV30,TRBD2,CASRLAGGLYEQYF,TGTGCCTCTCGACTAGCGGGAGGGCTTTACGAGCAGTACTTC
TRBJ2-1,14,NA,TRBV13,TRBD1,CASSPGQGSDEQFF,TGTGCCAGCAGTCCGGGACAGGGGTCGGATGAGCAGTTCTTC
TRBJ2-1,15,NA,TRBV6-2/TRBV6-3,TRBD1,CASSYSEGGHNEQFF,TGTGCCAGCAGTTACTCAGAAGGGGGCCACAATGAGCAGTTCTTC
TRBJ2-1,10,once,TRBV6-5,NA,CARPADEQFF,TGTGCCCGCCCCGCGGATGAGCAGTTCTTC